A single sample gave rise to the 30 T cell receptor beta chains below, sequenced in a study of long-term antiretroviral therapy in people with HIV. The assay, immunoSEQ v3.0, was run at survey level. Only in-frame clones appear in the TCRdb table, and some are missing; sequencing was by immunoSEQ multiplex PCR. Seen here are around 31,000 clones, less than 90% observed once, and the top ten hold 7% to 8%. Material: unsorted PBMCs, obtained around 5 years before starting antiretroviral therapy. Source of these receptors: a man in his fifties or sixties with HIV.

V is TRBV10-3 and J is TRBJ2-1, with TRBD2 matching over 16 bases. CDR3 length: 16 amino acids. Germline V gene lookup returns CDR1 ENHRY and CDR2 SYGVKD. V was pared by 4 bases and J by 8 bases, with 5 bases of the junction left unmatched. CDR3 residues: CAISGGLAGGLDEQFF. The CDR3 coding sequence is TGTGCCATCAGTGGGGGACTAGCGGGAGGGCTCGATGAGCAGTTCTTC.

The chain carries TRBV5-1 and TRBJ2-3, with D possibly being TRBD1 (5 bases). The CDR3 extends over 14 amino acids. The V and J ends lost 2 bases and 0 bases respectively, with 7 bases between them. Germline V gives CDR1 SGHRS, CDR2 YFSETQ. The CDR3: CASSLQVSTDTQYF. The CDR3, as DNA: TGCGCCAGCAGCTTACAGGTTAGCACAGATACGCAGTATTTT. Supplemented by reference TRBV5-1 and TRBJ2-3, the full variable domain reads KAGVTQTPRYLIKTRGQQVTLSCSPISGHRSVSWYQQTPGQGLQFLFEYFSETQRNKGNFPGRFSGRQFSNSRSEMNVSTLELGDSALYLCASSLQVSTDTQYFGPGTRLTVL.

This chain links TRBV10-3 with TRBJ2-3, with D perhaps TRBD1 or TRBD2 (5 bases each). The CDR3 spans 16 residues. CDR1 and CDR2 (germline): ENHRY, SYGVKD. V lost 3 bases to trimming and J lost 0 bases, with 13 bases between them. The CDR3 nucleotides are TGTGCCATCAGTGAAGGGACCCATATTAGCACAGATACGCAGTATTTT. This codes for CAISEGTHISTDTQYF.

The V call is TRBV6-5, the J call TRBJ2-3; a weak D match, TRBD2 (5 bases). Trimming pared 5 bases from V and 2 bases from J, leaving 14 bases between. Germline V gene data show CDR1 as MNHEY and CDR2 as SVGAGI. The CDR3 is 15 amino acids. The CDR3 bases are TGTGCCAGCAGTCGAGCGGAAACTGACACAGATACGCAGTATTTT. It encodes CASSRAETDTDTQYF.

This clone was recorded once. The J gene is TRBJ2-3, the V gene TRBV2; possible D gene TRBD1, 6 bases. Germline V gene sequence: CDR1 SNHLY, CDR2 FYNNEI. The V end lost 6 bases, the J end lost 6 bases, and 10 bases lay between the germline ends. The CDR3 consists of 12 residues. Written as DNA, the CDR3 is TGTGCCAGCAGCGCCACAGGGGATACGCAGTATTTT. As protein: CASSATGDTQYF.

This chain links TRBV7-3 with TRBJ2-3; 10 bases match TRBD1. CDR1 and CDR2 (germline): SGHTA, FQGTGA. The length of the CDR3 is 17 residues. V lost 2 bases, J lost 1 base, and 6 bases stayed unmatched. CDR3 coding DNA: TGTGCCAGCAGCTTATACGGGACAGGGGAGGGCACAGATACGCAGTATTTT. Translated, it gives CASSLYGTGEGTDTQYF.

This clone was counted only a few times. This chain uses TRBV19 with TRBJ1-2; 9 bases align to TRBD1. With 4 bases clipped from V and 5 bases from J, the junction kept 11 bases outside the gene matches. The CDR3 has 16 amino acids. Germline CDR1 LNHDA, CDR2 SQIVND (reference sequence). CDR3 coding DNA: TGTGCCAGTAGTAGCCCGCCGGGACAGGGAGGATATGGCTACACCTTC. Residues: CASSSPPGQGGYGYTF.

The rearrangement joins TRBV9 to TRBJ2-2; D unresolved. The germline V and J ends were trimmed by 0 bases and 1 base, with 7 bases remaining between them. CDR1 and CDR2 (germline): SGDLS, YYNGEE. This CDR3 has 15 amino acids. The CDR3 DNA follows: TGTGCCAGCAGCGTAGAGCAGTGGAACACCGGGGAGCTGTTTTTT. This codes for CASSVEQWNTGELFF.

V usage is TRBV28 and J usage is TRBJ1-5; 8 bases match TRBD1. This CDR3 has 15 residues. The junction had 11 bases not matched to a gene; V was cut back by 6 bases and J by 7 bases. Per the germline V gene, CDR1 is MDHEN and CDR2 is SYDVKM. The CDR3 nucleotides are TGTGCCAGCAGGTGGACAGGGTCGTTTAGCCAGCCCCAGCATTTT. Its protein product is CASRWTGSFSQPQHF.

CDR3: CASRGTALGELFF. CDR3 bases: TGTGCCAGCAGGGGGACGGCTCTCGGGGAGCTGTTTTTT. The J gene is TRBJ2-2, the V gene TRBV6-1; D may be TRBD1 or TRBD2 (5 bases each). Germline CDR1 reads MNHNS; CDR2 reads SASEGT. The V end lost 6 bases, the J end lost 7 bases, and 12 bases lay between the germline ends. The CDR3 consists of 13 residues.

The chain joins TRBV5-1 to TRBJ1-2; D is perhaps TRBD1 (6 bases). CDR1 and CDR2 (germline): SGHRS, YFSETQ. The CDR3 loop spans 15 amino acids. Trimming pared 4 bases from V and 8 bases from J, leaving 21 bases between. CDR3 nucleotide sequence: TGCGCCAGCAGCGACGTCGTCAAAACAGGGAAAGGCTACACCTTC. Its translation is CASSDVVKTGKGYTF.

V gene TRBV4-1 combines with J gene TRBJ1-2; possible D gene TRBD1, 5 bases. V was pared by 6 bases and J by 3 bases, with 17 bases between. The CDR3 runs to 15 residues. CDR1 is MGHRA, CDR2 YSYEKL, per germline. The CDR3 protein is CASRVGGGRDYGYTF. The CDR3 coding sequence is TGCGCCAGCAGGGTGGGTGGGGGTCGGGACTATGGCTACACCTTC.

The chain is built from TRBV7-9 and TRBJ2-1; D remains unclear. The CDR3 covers 14 residues. Trimming took off 1 base at V and 3 bases at J, with 7 bases between the two ends. Germline CDR1 is SEHNR and CDR2 is FQNEAQ (reference sequence). This CDR3 is CASSLESGYNEQFF. The DNA for the CDR3 is TGTGCCAGCAGCTTAGAGTCAGGCTACAATGAGCAGTTCTTC. Together with reference TRBV7-9 and TRBJ2-1, the CDR3 gives the full variable domain: DTGVSQNPRHKITKRGQNVTFRCDPISEHNRLYWYRQTLGQGPEFLTYFQNEAQLEKSRLLSDRFSAERPKGSFSTLEIQRTEQGDSAMYLCASSLESGYNEQFFGPGTRLTVL.

The chain combines TRBV5-1 with TRBJ1-3, with 7 positions matching TRBD1. The CDR3 length is 17 residues. Germline CDR1 and CDR2: SGHRS and YFSETQ. The junction had 9 bases not matched to a gene; V was cut back by 3 bases and J by 0 bases. The chain's CDR3 is CASSSRGQRSSGNTIYF. As DNA, the CDR3 is TGCGCCAGCAGCTCGCGGGGACAGCGAAGCTCTGGAAACACCATATATTTT.

CDR3 amino acids: CASSQGLPISYEQYF. CDR3 nucleotide sequence: TGCGCCAGCAGCCAAGGACTACCGATTTCCTACGAGCAGTACTTC. This chain joins TRBV4-1 and TRBJ2-7, with D tentatively TRBD2 (5 bases). The V end lost 1 base, the J end lost 1 base, and 11 bases lay between the germline ends. The CDR3 contains 15 residues. The V gene's germline CDR1 is MGHRA and CDR2 YSYEKL.

The V and J genes are TRBV5-1 and TRBJ1-2; D gene ambiguous. CDR1 is SGHRS, CDR2 YFSETQ, per germline. The CDR3 runs 13 residues. V shed 4 bases and J shed 6 bases, with 13 bases lying between them. The CDR3 loop is CASSPRGSHGYTF. The CDR3, as DNA: TGCGCCAGCAGCCCACGAGGGTCGCATGGCTACACCTTC. Full variable domain (rest looked up from reference TRBV5-1 and TRBJ1-2): KAGVTQTPRYLIKTRGQQVTLSCSPISGHRSVSWYQQTPGQGLQFLFEYFSETQRNKGNFPGRFSGRQFSNSRSEMNVSTLELGDSALYLCASSPRGSHGYTFGSGTRLTVV.

The chain has TRBV2 and TRBJ1-1; D unresolved. From germline, CDR1 is SNHLY and CDR2 FYNNEI. CDR3 size: 14 residues. Trimming removed 4 bases at V and 6 bases at J, with 15 bases between. CDR3 sequence: CASSGRAEAAEAFF. The CDR3 nucleotides read TGTGCCAGCAGTGGTCGGGCCGAAGCAGCTGAAGCTTTCTTT.

The rearrangement joins TRBV7-2 to TRBJ2-2; TRBD1 or TRBD2 may be the D gene (5 bases each). The germline V and J ends were trimmed by 5 bases and 2 bases, with 12 bases remaining between them. The V gene's germline CDR1 is SGHTA and CDR2 FQGNSA. The CDR3 extends over 15 amino acids. The DNA for the CDR3 is TGTGCCAGCAGCCGCCTGGGACCCAACACCGGGGAGCTGTTTTTT. Translated: CASSRLGPNTGELFF.

The chain has TRBV18 and TRBJ2-7, with 7 bases that match TRBD1. CDR3 size: 13 residues. Germline V CDR1 and CDR2: KGHSH, LQKENI. The trim removed 4 bases at V and 4 bases at J, leaving 4 bases unmatched. The CDR3 here is CASSQGTVYEQYF. Here the CDR3 DNA reads TGTGCCAGCTCACAGGGGACAGTATACGAGCAGTACTTC.

The V call is TRBV9, the J call TRBJ1-2, with D tentatively TRBD1 (5 bases). Germline CDR1 reads SGDLS; CDR2 reads YYNGEE. The CDR3 is made up of 13 amino acids. Trimming shortened V by 4 bases and J by 7 bases, and 14 bases separated the two germline ends. The CDR3 here is CASSPPGYVGYTF. DNA of the CDR3: TGTGCCAGCAGCCCGCCAGGGTATGTTGGCTACACCTTC.

The chain uses TRBV19 and TRBJ1-5; no clear D gene. Germline V gene data show CDR1 as LNHDA and CDR2 as SQIVND (reference sequence). Trimming took 5 bases from V and 10 from J, leaving 12 bases between them. The CDR3 contains 12 residues. The chain's CDR3 is CASSPLYLPQHF. The CDR3 coding sequence is TGTGCCAGTAGTCCCCTATACCTCCCCCAGCATTTT.

The chain's CDR3 is CASSSLGGAYEQYF. In nucleotides, the CDR3 is TGCGCCAGCAGCTCCCTTGGGGGGGCCTACGAGCAGTACTTC. The gene calls are TRBV5-1 and TRBJ2-7; TRBD2 matches 7 bases. The CDR3 consists of 14 residues. The V gene's germline CDR1 is SGHRS and CDR2 YFSETQ. The trim removed 3 bases at V and 2 bases at J, leaving 5 bases unmatched. Together with reference TRBV5-1 and TRBJ2-7, the CDR3 gives the full variable domain: KAGVTQTPRYLIKTRGQQVTLSCSPISGHRSVSWYQQTPGQGLQFLFEYFSETQRNKGNFPGRFSGRQFSNSRSEMNVSTLELGDSALYLCASSSLGGAYEQYFGPGTRLTVT.

The V and J genes are TRBV11-1 and TRBJ1-2, with TRBD1 matching 7 bases. CDR1 is SGHAT, CDR2 FQDESV, per germline (reference sequence). J was trimmed by 2 bases and V by 6 bases; bases with no gene match: 3. The CDR3 spans 13 residues. The CDR3, as DNA: TGTGCCAGCAGTAGGGACAGAAACTATGGCTACACCTTC. Its translation is CASSRDRNYGYTF.

This clone was counted a single time. J is TRBJ2-5 and V is TRBV18; maybe TRBD1 (5 bases). Germline CDR1 is KGHSH and CDR2 is LQKENI. Trimming shortened V by 8 bases and J by 4 bases, and 14 bases separated the two germline ends. The CDR3 has 13 amino acids. CDR3 region: CASTNQGRETQYF. The CDR3 DNA reads TGTGCCAGCACAAATCAGGGCAGAGAGACCCAGTACTTC.

This clone was seen once. The chain links TRBV30 to TRBJ2-7; 12 bases line up with TRBD2. The CDR3 has 17 amino acids. Looked up from germline, CDR1 is GTSNPN and CDR2 is SVGIG (reference sequence). Trimming cost V 0 bases and J 2 bases; bases outside gene matches: 8. CDR3 sequence reads: CAWSVRLAGGGTYEQYF. The CDR3 DNA follows: TGTGCCTGGAGTGTACGGCTAGCGGGAGGGGGAACCTACGAGCAGTACTTC.

The gene calls are TRBV27 and TRBJ2-3; D is uncertain. The ends were cut back, 5 bases at V and 4 bases at J, with 13 bases in the middle. CDR3 length equals 14 residues. Germline assignment: CDR1 MNHEY and CDR2 SMNVEV (reference sequence). The CDR3 region is CASSLRTGADTQYF. CDR3 in DNA: TGTGCCAGCAGTCTCCGGACGGGCGCAGATACGCAGTATTTT.

This clone has just one count. This chain links TRBV7-2 with TRBJ2-7, with D perhaps matching TRBD1 or TRBD2 (5 bases each). Germline loops: CDR1 SGHTA, CDR2 FQGNSA. The CDR3 sequence is 15 residues long. V was pared by 4 bases and J by 2 bases, with 15 bases between. The CDR3 coding sequence is TGTGCCAGCAGCTCGGGACGTGTGCTGCCCTACGAGCAGTACTTC. It is translated as CASSSGRVLPYEQYF.

This chain connects TRBV18 to TRBJ2-5, with a possible D match to TRBD1 (5 bases). With 5 bases removed from V and 5 bases from J, the gap between germline ends came to 12 bases. Germline V gene sequence: CDR1 KGHSH, CDR2 LQKENI. This CDR3 region has 13 residues. CDR3 sequence (DNA): TGTGCCAGCTCAACGACAGTAACGGAGACCCAGTACTTC. Its protein product is CASSTTVTETQYF.

This chain joins TRBV11-2 and TRBJ1-2, with a possible D match to TRBD1 (6 bases). V was clipped by 3 bases and J by 3 bases, with 20 bases between them. The CDR3 is made up of 17 amino acids. CDR1 is SGHAT and CDR2 is FQNNGV in the germline V gene. The CDR3 DNA sequence: TGTGCCAGCAGCTTTTATCCCCTGGCAGGGGAGGACTATGGCTACACCTTC. This encodes CASSFYPLAGEDYGYTF. The full variable domain, its missing parts supplied by reference TRBV11-2 and TRBJ1-2, is EAGVAQSPRYKIIEKRQSVAFWCNPISGHATLYWYQQILGQGPKLLIQFQNNGVVDDSQLPKDRFSAERLKGVDSTLKIQPAKLEDSAVYLCASSFYPLAGEDYGYTFGSGTRLTVV.

The CDR3 DNA reads TGCAGCGTTGAACTCGCGGTAGGAAACAATGAGCAGTTCTTC. Translated, it gives CSVELAVGNNEQFF. V usage is TRBV29-1 and J usage is TRBJ2-1; no clear D gene. Per the germline V gene, CDR1 is SQVTM and CDR2 is ANQGSEA. Trimming took off 2 bases at V and 5 bases at J, with 13 bases between the two ends. CDR3 length equals 14 residues.